These 23 T cell receptor beta chains originate from one sample sequenced in a study of technical replicates of blood from a handful of donors. Assay: immunoSEQ multiplex PCR; the TCRdb copy retains only in-frame clones and omits some. The repertoire consists of 80,000 to 100,000 clones, with about 95% occurring once and the leading ten covering around 0.21%. Sequenced sample: T cells isolated from PBMCs. The receptor source for this set is a human donor in good health.

The CDR3 DNA follows: TGTGCCAGCAGCTTCGGGGCAGGGAAAAGGGAGGGAGCTTTCTTT. It is translated as CASSFGAGKREGAFF. V is TRBV7-6 and J is TRBJ1-1; maybe TRBD1 (5 bases). The CDR3 extends over 15 amino acids. The germline V and J ends were trimmed by 3 bases and 10 bases, with 21 bases remaining between them. The germline CDR1 and CDR2 sequences are SGHVS and FNYEAQ.

The chain employs TRBV5-1 and TRBJ2-2; 7 bases fit TRBD1. V shed 4 bases and J 0 bases; nucleotides not matched to a gene: 3. The CDR3 is 15 residues long. Germline CDR1 reads SGHRS; CDR2 reads YFSETQ. CDR3 bases: TGCGCCAGCAGCGTGGACAGGACGAACACCGGGGAGCTGTTTTTT. The encoded protein is CASSVDRTNTGELFF.

The CDR3 reads CASGGPGSYNEQFF. The CDR3, as DNA: TGTGCCAGCGGGGGCCCAGGCTCCTACAATGAGCAGTTCTTC. The J gene is TRBJ2-1, the V gene TRBV6-6; possible D gene TRBD1, 6 bases. Per germline, CDR1 MNHNY and CDR2 SVGAGI (reference sequence). The CDR3 covers 14 residues. V dropped 8 bases and J dropped 0 bases, with 11 bases sitting between them.

V and J are TRBV2 and TRBJ2-7; 11 bases align to TRBD1. The CDR3 consists of 14 residues. The germline gives CDR1 SNHLY, CDR2 FYNNEI. Germline trimming cut 8 bases from V and 0 bases from J; bases unmatched to any gene: 3. The CDR3 DNA reads as TGTGCCAGCTACGGACAGGGGGCCTCCTACGAGCAGTACTTC. It translates to CASYGQGASYEQYF.

The chain combines TRBV27 with TRBJ2-3, with TRBD1 identical over 9 bases. CDR3 length equals 20 residues. Germline loops: CDR1 MNHEY, CDR2 SMNVEV (reference sequence). V shed 2 bases, J shed 1 base, and the junction held 16 bases outside the gene matches. The CDR3 reads CASSLLPPQWGQGGTDTQYF. CDR3 bases: TGTGCCAGCAGTTTACTTCCCCCACAATGGGGACAGGGAGGCACAGATACGCAGTATTTT.

The chain carries TRBV4-1 and TRBJ2-7; TRBD1 matches 7 bases. With 1 base clipped from V and 1 base from J, the junction kept 4 bases outside the gene matches. This CDR3 comprises 15 residues. The germline gives CDR1 MGHRA, CDR2 YSYEKL. The CDR3 region is CASSQVQGSSYEQYF. For the CDR3, the DNA is TGCGCCAGCAGCCAAGTACAGGGGTCGTCCTACGAGCAGTACTTC.

The CDR3 bases are TGTGCCAGCCTAGGGGGCTCTTCCTACGAGCAGTACTTC. It yields the protein CASLGGSSYEQYF. The J gene is TRBJ2-7, the V gene TRBV27, with 7 bases lining up with TRBD1. The CDR3 contains 13 residues. Germline CDR1 and CDR2: MNHEY and SMNVEV (reference sequence). Losses at the gene ends were 8 bases for V and 1 base for J; bases not matched to a gene: 5.

The V and J genes are TRBV5-5 and TRBJ2-1; 10 bases align to TRBD2. The V gene end was trimmed by 4 bases and the J gene end by 3 bases; junction bases not matched to a gene: 4. Germline CDR1 and CDR2: SGHKS and YYEKEE (reference sequence). CDR3 length equals 15 residues. CDR3 sequence: CASSISSGSYNEQFF. CDR3 DNA sequence: TGTGCCAGCAGCATCTCTAGCGGGAGCTACAATGAGCAGTTCTTC.

The V gene is TRBV5-8, the J gene TRBJ2-7; TRBD1 matches at 7 bases. The germline CDR1 and CDR2 sequences are SGHTS and YDEGEE. The J segment lost 0 bases and the V segment lost 4 bases, leaving 10 bases of the junction unmatched. The CDR3 has 16 residues. CDR3 sequence: CASSQFTGVSSYEQYF. The CDR3 region has the DNA TGTGCCAGCAGCCAATTTACAGGGGTCAGCTCCTACGAGCAGTACTTC.

The chain combines TRBV4-2 with TRBJ2-1; 8 nucleotides align to TRBD2. Germline CDR1 is LGHNA and CDR2 is YNFKEQ. The CDR3 consists of 18 residues. V shed 0 bases, J shed 1 base, and the junction held 8 bases outside the gene matches. The CDR3 DNA reads as TGTGCCAGCAGCCAAGATCTAGAGGGACTAGTGTCCTACAATGAGCAGTTCTTC. Its translation: CASSQDLEGLVSYNEQFF.

The chain is built from TRBV9 and TRBJ2-2; 7 bases map to TRBD1. V was pared by 2 bases and J by 6 bases, with 4 bases of the junction left unmatched. This CDR3 comprises 14 residues. Per germline, CDR1 SGDLS and CDR2 YYNGEE. CDR3 protein: CASSVDRDPGELFF. As DNA, the CDR3 is TGTGCCAGCAGCGTCGACAGGGACCCCGGGGAGCTGTTTTTT. Supplemented by reference TRBV9 and TRBJ2-2, the full variable domain reads DSGVTQTPKHLITATGQRVTLRCSPRSGDLSVYWYQQSLDQGLQFLIQYYNGEERAKGNILERFSAQQFPDLHSELNLSSLELGDSALYFCASSVDRDPGELFFGEGSRLTVL.

The sample holds one count of this clone. The chain has TRBV9 and TRBJ1-2; TRBD1 matches 7 bases. V dropped 4 bases and J dropped 5; count of bases not matched to a gene: 14. CDR1 is SGDLS and CDR2 is YYNGEE in the germline V gene. The CDR3 runs 16 residues. This chain's CDR3 is CASSSRGEGAGYGYTF. The DNA of the CDR3 is TGTGCCAGCAGCTCCAGAGGTGAGGGGGCGGGGTATGGCTACACCTTC.

The CDR3 bases are TGCGCCAGCAGCCCCGACGCCGGGATTCCGGGAACAGATACGCAGTATTTT. Its translation is CASSPDAGIPGTDTQYF. The rearrangement links TRBV5-1 to TRBJ2-3, with D possibly TRBD2 on 5 matching bases. The CDR3 is 17 residues long. Germline V lookup: CDR1 SGHRS, CDR2 YFSETQ. Trimming took off 4 bases at V and 3 bases at J, with 21 bases between the two ends.

The chain carries TRBV5-4 and TRBJ1-4, with 9 bases that match TRBD1. Germline CDR1 reads SGHNT; CDR2 reads YYREEE (reference sequence). The length of the CDR3 is 16 residues. The trim removed 5 bases at V and 5 bases at J, leaving 10 bases unmatched. The CDR3: CASSSGQGNKNEKLFF. CDR3 nucleotides: TGTGCCAGCAGTTCGGGACAGGGTAACAAAAATGAAAAACTGTTTTTT.

The chain carries TRBV9 and TRBJ1-1; weak D call: TRBD1 (6 bases). Germline loops: CDR1 SGDLS, CDR2 YYNGEE. The CDR3 is 14 residues long. V shed 4 bases and J shed 1 base, with 11 bases lying between them. CDR3 bases: TGTGCCAGCAGCCCCCAAGGGGGGAACACTGAAGCTTTCTTT. Its translation: CASSPQGGNTEAFF.

This chain connects TRBV6-1 to TRBJ1-2; TRBD1 matches at 9 bases. The germline gives CDR1 MNHNS, CDR2 SASEGT. Losses at the gene ends were 3 bases for V and 3 bases for J; bases not matched to a gene: 2. The CDR3 covers 14 residues. The CDR3 is CASSDGTGYYGYTF. In nucleotides, the CDR3 is TGTGCCAGCAGTGATGGGACAGGGTACTATGGCTACACCTTC.

V and J are TRBV14 and TRBJ1-2; D is unclear. Germline lookup yields CDR1 SGHDN and CDR2 FVKESK. The CDR3 consists of 17 residues. With 1 base removed from V and 0 bases from J, the gap between germline ends came to 15 bases. This chain's CDR3 is CASSQVGFSHPNYGYTF. CDR3 in DNA: TGTGCCAGCAGCCAAGTCGGGTTTTCGCACCCTAACTATGGCTACACCTTC.

The J gene is TRBJ1-1, the V gene TRBV5-1; TRBD1 matches 8 bases. This CDR3 is built from 16 residues. Trimming took 6 bases from V and 0 from J; bases not matched to a gene: 10. CDR1 and CDR2 from the germline V gene are SGHRS and YFSETQ. The DNA for the CDR3 is TGCGCCAGCACGCAGGGGGCGCGGGGTATGAACACTGAAGCTTTCTTT. This encodes CASTQGARGMNTEAFF.

The J gene is TRBJ1-6, the V gene TRBV6-1; tentative D call: TRBD1 (6 bases). The CDR3 runs to 18 residues. V shed 2 bases and J shed 4 bases, with 18 bases lying between them. CDR1 and CDR2 from the germline V gene are MNHNS and SASEGT. The CDR3 bases are TGTGCCAGCAGTGAAAGGTACCGACAGGAAATTTATAATTCACCCCTCCACTTT. This codes for CASSERYRQEIYNSPLHF.

The rearrangement links TRBV19 to TRBJ1-1; D remains unclear. V gave up 5 bases and J gave up 1 base, with 5 bases separating them. In germline, CDR1 is LNHDA, CDR2 SQIVND (reference sequence). The CDR3 spans 12 residues. The CDR3 nucleotides read TGTGCCAGTAGTGTTAAGAACACTGAAGCTTTCTTT. Protein product: CASSVKNTEAFF. Together with reference TRBV19 and TRBJ1-1, the CDR3 gives the full variable domain: DGGITQSPKYLFRKEGQNVTLSCEQNLNHDAMYWYRQDPGQGLRLIYYSQIVNDFQKGDIAEGYSVSREKKESFPLTVTSAQKNPTAFYLCASSVKNTEAFFGQGTRLTVV.

J is TRBJ2-1 and V is TRBV5-1, with D tentatively TRBD1 (5 bases). From germline, CDR1 is SGHRS and CDR2 YFSETQ. The CDR3 is 14 residues long. V was shortened by 1 base and J by 5 bases, with 10 bases between the two germline ends. CDR3 region: CASSLTGTDNEQFF. The CDR3 DNA sequence: TGCGCCAGCAGCTTGACAGGAACGGACAATGAGCAGTTCTTC.

The CDR3 sequence is CASSFGGYMGVDEQFF. The CDR3 bases are TGCGCCAGCAGCTTTGGCGGATACATGGGAGTAGATGAGCAGTTCTTC. The chain links TRBV5-1 to TRBJ2-1; perhaps TRBD2 as D (5 bases). V was pared by 2 bases and J by 8 bases, with 20 bases between. Looked up from germline, CDR1 is SGHRS and CDR2 is YFSETQ. This CDR3 spans 16 amino acids.

This chain links TRBV6-1 with TRBJ2-3, with a tentative D call TRBD2 (5 bases). The germline CDR1 and CDR2 sequences are MNHNS and SASEGT. Trimming removed 2 bases from V and 5 bases from J, with 11 bases in between. This CDR3 contains 14 residues. CDR3 bases: TGTGCCAGCAGTGAACGGGCCGGGAAAGATACGCAGTATTTT. It is translated as CASSERAGKDTQYF.